The next 10 T cell receptor beta chains were all read from a single sample in a study of control samples from healthy donors and cancer patients. Using immunoSEQ multiplex PCR, the repertoire was profiled, and TCRdb retains in-frame clones only, with some absent. The sample records about 70,000 clones, around 87% being singletons. Source material: PBMCs. The receptors were gathered from a woman aged 45 to 65 with head and neck cancer.

This clone has only a few counts. The chain uses TRBV19 and TRBJ2-7, with 9 positions matching TRBD1. The CDR3 is made up of 14 amino acids. With 10 bases clipped from V and 3 bases from J, the junction kept 10 bases outside the gene matches. Germline V CDR1 and CDR2: LNHDA, SQIVND (reference sequence). DNA for the CDR3: TGTGCCACCCAGGCCGGGACAGGGATCTACGAGCAGTACTTC. Its translation: CATQAGTGIYEQYF.

The chain links TRBV5-1 to TRBJ1-6, with a possible D match to TRBD1 (5 bases). CDR1 and CDR2 (germline): SGHRS, YFSETQ. The V end was cut by 0 bases, the J end by 5 bases, with 9 bases between. This CDR3 has 15 residues. This CDR3 reads CASSLESGNNSPLHF. The CDR3 bases are TGCGCCAGCAGCTTGGAGTCAGGGAATAATTCACCCCTCCACTTT.

The chain has TRBV20-1 and TRBJ1-2, with D unclear. V lost 0 bases and J 10 bases, leaving 9 bases between the germline ends. CDR1 and CDR2 from the germline V gene are DFQATT and SNEGSKA (reference sequence). CDR3 size: 11 residues. The CDR3 region has the DNA TGCAGTGCTAGAGAGAGTCCGGACTACACCTTC. As protein: CSARESPDYTF.

The chain is built from TRBV10-1 and TRBJ1-6; no reliable D call. Trimming pared 9 bases from V and 5 bases from J, leaving 29 bases between. CDR3 length: 19 amino acids. Germline-derived CDR1 and CDR2 are WNHNN and SYGVQD (reference sequence). The CDR3 loop is CARPKWVKRVLFHNSPLHF. In DNA, the CDR3 is TGCGCCAGACCTAAATGGGTAAAAAGGGTATTATTCCATAATTCACCCCTCCACTTT.

This chain uses TRBV7-2 with TRBJ2-1, with D perhaps being TRBD1 or TRBD2 (5 bases each). The CDR3 totals 15 residues. Germline CDR1 is SGHTA and CDR2 is FQGNSA. V lost 8 bases and J lost 0, with 14 bases in between. CDR3 sequence reads: CASSLEGSSYNEQFF. CDR3 nucleotides: TGTGCCAGCTCCCTCGAGGGGAGCTCCTACAATGAGCAGTTCTTC.

The V call is TRBV5-1, the J call TRBJ2-2, with 12 bases matching TRBD2. The CDR3 is 17 amino acids. Germline-derived CDR1 and CDR2 are SGHRS and YFSETQ. V gave up 1 base and J gave up 4 bases; unmatched junction bases: 5. CDR3 nucleotides: TGCGCCAGCAGCTTGTCTAGCGGGGGGGCCGGCACCGGGGAGCTGTTTTTT. This encodes CASSLSSGGAGTGELFF.

The V and J genes are TRBV27 and TRBJ2-1, with 10 bases matching TRBD1. There are 15 residues in the CDR3. V dropped 5 bases and J dropped 4; count of bases not matched to a gene: 5. Germline V gene data show CDR1 as MNHEY and CDR2 as SMNVEV (reference sequence). The CDR3 DNA follows: TGTGCCAGCAGTCCCACGGGACAGGGGTACAATGAGCAGTTCTTC. Translating gives CASSPTGQGYNEQFF.

There are a few counts of this clone. Here the CDR3 DNA reads TGTGCCAGCAGTTTTCTGGTAGCGGGGGGGCGAAATGAGCAGTTCTTC. Residues: CASSFLVAGGRNEQFF. This chain links TRBV28 with TRBJ2-1; 11 bases agree with TRBD2. The CDR3 runs to 16 residues. Per germline, CDR1 MDHEN and CDR2 SYDVKM. V trimming: 3 bases; J trimming: 7 bases; junction bases outside the gene matches: 8.

The chain is built from TRBV4-3 and TRBJ2-5, with D tentatively TRBD2 (7 bases). Trimming shortened V by 4 bases and J by 5 bases, and 17 bases separated the two germline ends. Per germline, CDR1 LGHNA and CDR2 YSLEER. The CDR3 consists of 15 residues. CDR3 bases: TGCGCCAGCAGCCCGTTTTGGGGGGGCGGGGAGACCCAGTACTTC. Protein sequence: CASSPFWGGGETQYF.

The rearrangement uses TRBV11-3 and TRBJ2-7, with TRBD1 matching over 12 bases. V gave up 5 bases and J gave up 4 bases; unmatched junction bases: 6. The germline gives CDR1 SGHNT, CDR2 YENEEA. The CDR3 has 15 residues. CDR3 DNA sequence: TGTGCCAGCAGCCCGGGGACAGGGGGCGTTTACGAGCAGTACTTC. Protein: CASSPGTGGVYEQYF.